This T cell receptor (beta chain) was recovered during a study of OX40 agonist ivuxolimab in advanced cancers. Per germline, CDR1 MNHNS and CDR2 SASEGT. The CDR3 spans 13 residues. Trimming cost V 3 bases and J 7 bases; bases outside gene matches: 2. TCRdb keeps only in-frame clones here, not all; method: immunoSEQ multiplex PCR. The table includes some 70,000 clones, roughly nine tenths detected once. The rearrangement links TRBV6-1 to TRBJ2-1; 8 nucleotides match TRBD1. The sequence came from an adult with an advanced solid tumor such as melanoma, head and neck, liver or kidney cancer. Sequences were derived from CD4+ or CD8+ T cells sorted from blood, sampled in a trial of the OX40 agonist ivuxolimab. The CDR3 protein is CASSEDRENEQFF. In DNA, the CDR3 is TGTGCCAGCAGTGAGGACAGGGAAAATGAGCAGTTCTTC.